Below are 27 T cell receptor beta chains sequenced from a single sample in a study of cytomegalovirus exposure and HLA in healthy donors. Primers included in the PCR were 60 Vbeta and 13 Jbeta primers. The assay was immunoSEQ multiplex PCR, and TCRdb's table has in-frame clones only and misses some. This table holds 200,000 or so clones. The material sequenced was PBMCs. The receptors were sampled from a girl aged 2 to 9 in good health and CMV-seropositive.

CDR3 sequence: CASSLFTGDVYEQYF. CDR3 nucleotide sequence: TGTGCCAGCAGTTTATTCACAGGGGATGTCTACGAGCAGTACTTC. The V call is TRBV27, the J call TRBJ2-7; 7 nucleotides agree with TRBD1. The J segment lost 3 bases and the V segment lost 1 base, leaving 6 bases of the junction unmatched. This CDR3 spans 15 amino acids. Germline assignment: CDR1 MNHEY and CDR2 SMNVEV (reference sequence).

This sequence joins TRBV5-1 and TRBJ2-7, with TRBD1 matching over 7 bases. The CDR3 covers 17 residues. Germline trimming cut 4 bases from V and 1 base from J; bases unmatched to any gene: 14. Germline V gene data show CDR1 as SGHRS and CDR2 as YFSETQ. CDR3 sequence reads: CASSPRPTGKSSYEQYF. The CDR3 bases are TGCGCCAGCAGCCCCCGACCGACAGGGAAGTCTTCCTACGAGCAGTACTTC.

This rearrangement joins TRBV25-1 to TRBJ2-2, with 11 bases aligning to TRBD1. Trimming removed 4 bases from V and 5 bases from J; junction bases left unmatched: 6. The length of the CDR3 is 16 residues. CDR1 MGHDK and CDR2 SYGVNS come from the germline V gene. CDR3 sequence reads: CASSVTGTGGTGELFF. In DNA form, the CDR3 reads TGTGCCAGCAGTGTAACCGGGACAGGGGGTACCGGGGAGCTGTTTTTT.

The rearrangement uses TRBV7-3 and TRBJ1-1; D call uncertain. Per germline, CDR1 SGHTA and CDR2 FQGTGA. V dropped 1 base and J dropped 1 base, with 4 bases sitting between them. CDR3 length: 13 residues. CDR3 nucleotide sequence: TGTGCCAGCAGCTTAAACACGAACACTGAAGCTTTCTTT. Translating gives CASSLNTNTEAFF.

This chain joins TRBV28 and TRBJ1-1; D unclear. Germline V gives CDR1 MDHEN, CDR2 SYDVKM. The germline V and J ends were trimmed by 2 bases and 5 bases, with 12 bases remaining between them. This CDR3 is built from 14 residues. The CDR3 loop reads CASSLVGVRTEAFF. In DNA, the CDR3 is TGTGCCAGCAGTTTAGTCGGGGTCCGAACTGAAGCTTTCTTT. Full variable domain (missing parts from reference TRBV28 and TRBJ1-1): DVKVTQSSRYLVKRTGEKVFLECVQDMDHENMFWYRQDPGLGLRLIYFSYDVKMKEKGDIPEGYSVSREKKERFSLILESASTNQTSMYLCASSLVGVRTEAFFGQGTRLTVV.

The CDR3 protein is CASSSSSLARDTQYF. The CDR3 nucleotides are TGTGCCAGCAGCTCCTCCTCCCTAGCGAGGGATACGCAGTATTTT. This sequence joins TRBV7-8 and TRBJ2-3, with a tentative D call TRBD2 (6 bases). From germline, CDR1 is SGHVS and CDR2 FQNEAQ. The V and J ends lost 4 bases and 6 bases respectively, with 17 bases between them. The CDR3 sequence is 15 residues long. Variable domain in full (rest from reference TRBV7-8 and TRBJ2-3): GAGVSQSPRYKVAKRGQDVALRCDPISGHVSLFWYQQALGQGPEFLTYFQNEAQLDKSGLPSDRFFAERPEGSVSTLKIQRTQQEDSAVYLCASSSSSLARDTQYFGPGTRLTVL.

The chain employs TRBV6-5 and TRBJ1-5; D is possibly TRBD1 (6 bases). The CDR3 is 13 residues long. CDR1 and CDR2 from the germline V gene are MNHEY and SVGAGI. Trimming cost V 4 bases and J 7 bases, with 11 bases left between them. The CDR3 sequence is CASSSQGRQPQHF. CDR3 in DNA: TGTGCCAGCAGTTCTCAGGGGCGGCAGCCCCAGCATTTT.

The V gene is TRBV11-2, the J gene TRBJ2-1, with TRBD2 identical over 11 bases. The junction had 3 bases not matched to a gene; V was cut back by 5 bases and J by 3 bases. Germline CDR1 SGHAT, CDR2 FQNNGV. CDR3 length: 15 amino acids. This CDR3 is CASSGTSGSYNEQFF. CDR3 DNA: TGTGCCAGCAGCGGAACTAGCGGGAGCTACAATGAGCAGTTCTTC.

The chain's CDR3 is CASSPSGTPGDTQYF. CDR3 nucleotide sequence: TGCGCCAGCAGCCCGAGCGGGACCCCGGGAGATACGCAGTATTTT. The chain is built from TRBV5-1 and TRBJ2-3, with 7 bases fitting TRBD2. Per the germline V gene, CDR1 is SGHRS and CDR2 is YFSETQ. With V trimmed by 4 bases and J by 5 bases, 10 bases remained unmatched. This CDR3 spans 15 amino acids. The complete variable domain, with remaining parts taken from reference TRBV5-1 and TRBJ2-3, reads KAGVTQTPRYLIKTRGQQVTLSCSPISGHRSVSWYQQTPGQGLQFLFEYFSETQRNKGNFPGRFSGRQFSNSRSEMNVSTLELGDSALYLCASSPSGTPGDTQYFGPGTRLTVL.

The chain is built from TRBV5-4 and TRBJ1-4, with D possibly being TRBD1 (6 bases). Germline CDR1 and CDR2: SGHNT and YYREEE (reference sequence). The CDR3 contains 14 residues. Trimming shortened V by 2 bases and J by 8 bases, and 13 bases separated the two germline ends. DNA for the CDR3: TGTGCCAGCAGCTTCTACCAGGGGAAAGAAAAACTGTTTTTT. Its translation: CASSFYQGKEKLFF.

The chain joins TRBV10-1 to TRBJ2-2, with D possibly being TRBD1 (5 bases). This CDR3 has 14 amino acids. The germline gives CDR1 WNHNN, CDR2 SYGVQD (reference sequence). In nucleotides, the CDR3 is TGCACCAACTATGACAGCCCGAACACCGGGGAGCTGTTTTTT. The encoded protein is CTNYDSPNTGELFF.

The V and J genes are TRBV7-7 and TRBJ2-2; the D gene is possibly TRBD2 (6 bases). V was trimmed by 1 base and J by 0 bases, leaving 9 bases between them. This CDR3 has 16 residues. Germline V gene lookup returns CDR1 SSHAT and CDR2 FNYEAQ (reference sequence). The CDR3 loop reads CASSLEAGSNTGELFF. The CDR3, as DNA: TGTGCCAGCAGCTTAGAGGCGGGATCGAACACCGGGGAGCTGTTTTTT. The full variable domain, with the rest looked up from reference TRBV7-7 and TRBJ2-2, is GAGVSQSPRYKVTKRGQDVTLRCDPISSHATLYWYQQALGQGPEFLTYFNYEAQPDKSGLPSDRFSAERPEGSISTLTIQRTEQRDSAMYRCASSLEAGSNTGELFFGEGSRLTVL.

The rearrangement joins TRBV11-2 to TRBJ2-1; 7 bases map to TRBD2. V lost 8 bases to trimming and J lost 8 bases; unmatched junction nucleotides: 24. This CDR3 is 18 amino acids long. Per germline, CDR1 SGHAT and CDR2 FQNNGV. This CDR3 reads CASDSSRLGGGPWDEQFF. DNA of the CDR3: TGTGCCAGCGATTCAAGTCGTCTGGGGGGAGGGCCATGGGATGAGCAGTTCTTC.

The chain couples TRBV7-6 to TRBJ2-3; D uncertain. The V and J ends lost 1 base and 2 bases respectively, with 10 bases between them. Germline CDR1 reads SGHVS; CDR2 reads FNYEAQ. This CDR3 is built from 15 residues. CDR3 amino acids: CASSLGGLPTDTQYF. DNA of the CDR3: TGTGCCAGCAGCTTAGGTGGGCTTCCCACAGATACGCAGTATTTT. Combining the CDR3 with reference TRBV7-6 and TRBJ2-3 gives the whole variable domain GAGVSQSPRYKVTKRGQDVALRCDPISGHVSLYWYRQALGQGPEFLTYFNYEAQQDKSGLPNDRFSAERPEGSISTLTIQRTEQRDSAMYRCASSLGGLPTDTQYFGPGTRLTVL.

This sequence joins TRBV2 and TRBJ1-1; D gene uncertain. The germline gives CDR1 SNHLY, CDR2 FYNNEI. The CDR3 contains 11 residues. V lost 7 bases, J lost 3 bases, and 6 bases lay in between. CDR3 sequence: CASTQDTEAFF. For the CDR3, the DNA is TGTGCCAGCACTCAGGACACTGAAGCTTTCTTT.

This chain links TRBV7-9 with TRBJ2-7, with D possibly TRBD2 on 5 matching bases. This CDR3 is 13 amino acids long. V lost 5 bases to trimming and J lost 6 bases, with 14 bases between them. CDR1 is SEHNR and CDR2 is FQNEAQ in the germline V gene (reference sequence). CDR3 sequence (DNA): TGTGCCAGCAGCGTGCAAATAGAGGGCGAGCAGTACTTC. This codes for CASSVQIEGEQYF.

The chain links TRBV29-1 to TRBJ2-7; TRBD1 agrees at 7 bases. V lost 4 bases to trimming and J lost 2 bases; unmatched junction nucleotides: 11. This CDR3 is 15 amino acids long. Germline-derived CDR1 and CDR2 are SQVTM and ANQGSEA. In nucleotides, the CDR3 is TGCAGCGTTGGGGGGCTGACAGGGTTGACCTACGAGCAGTACTTC. This sequence encodes CSVGGLTGLTYEQYF.

This rearrangement joins TRBV5-1 to TRBJ2-7; 9 nucleotides align to TRBD2. The trim removed 4 bases at V and 2 bases at J, leaving 4 bases unmatched. The CDR3 loop spans 14 amino acids. Germline assignment: CDR1 SGHRS and CDR2 YFSETQ. CDR3 coding DNA: TGCGCCAGCAGCACGACTAGCGGAACCTACGAGCAGTACTTC. Protein sequence: CASSTTSGTYEQYF.

V is TRBV7-9 and J is TRBJ2-2; D unclear. There are 15 residues in the CDR3. The V end lost 6 bases, the J end lost 6 bases, and 17 bases lay between the germline ends. CDR1 and CDR2 (germline): SEHNR, FQNEAQ (reference sequence). The CDR3, as DNA: TGTGCCAGCAGACCAGGTCTTCTTTCGCCCGGGGAGCTGTTTTTT. Residues: CASRPGLLSPGELFF.

The CDR3 loop reads CASSPRGRGETQYF. CDR3 DNA: TGTGCCAGCAGCCCCAGGGGGCGGGGTGAGACCCAGTACTTC. The V call is TRBV11-2, the J call TRBJ2-5, with 8 bases matching TRBD1. Per germline, CDR1 SGHAT and CDR2 FQNNGV. After removal of 5 bases from V and 5 bases from J, the junction contained 7 bases not matched to a gene. The CDR3 has 14 amino acids. The full variable domain, with the rest looked up from reference TRBV11-2 and TRBJ2-5, is EAGVAQSPRYKIIEKRQSVAFWCNPISGHATLYWYQQILGQGPKLLIQFQNNGVVDDSQLPKDRFSAERLKGVDSTLKIQPAKLEDSAVYLCASSPRGRGETQYFGPGTRLLVL.

The genes are TRBV10-1 and TRBJ2-1, with a possible D match to TRBD1 (5 bases). Germline CDR1 and CDR2: WNHNN and SYGVQD (reference sequence). The CDR3 sequence is 13 residues long. With 8 bases removed from V and 8 bases from J, the gap between germline ends came to 16 bases. The DNA for the CDR3 is TGCGCCAGCGATCGAACCCCAGGGTATGAGCAGTTCTTC. Protein sequence: CASDRTPGYEQFF.

The rearrangement uses TRBV9 and TRBJ2-5; 7 nucleotides match TRBD2. Germline lookup yields CDR1 SGDLS and CDR2 YYNGEE. CDR3 length: 15 amino acids. The V and J ends lost 3 bases and 5 bases, in that order; junction bases with no gene match: 10. CDR3 nucleotides: TGTGCCAGCAGCGGATGGGGAGGGGCCCAGGAGACCCAGTACTTC. Its protein product is CASSGWGGAQETQYF.

This chain connects TRBV7-3 to TRBJ2-2; 11 bases match TRBD1. The germline gives CDR1 SGHTA, CDR2 FQGTGA. The J segment lost 6 bases and the V segment lost 4 bases, leaving 10 bases of the junction unmatched. The CDR3 contains 17 residues. In nucleotides, the CDR3 is TGTGCCAGCAGCTCCAGACGGACAGGGGGCGTCGCCGGGGAGCTGTTTTTT. It is translated as CASSSRRTGGVAGELFF.

V is TRBV28 and J is TRBJ1-2; 8 bases are a match to TRBD1. Germline CDR1 is MDHEN and CDR2 is SYDVKM. The V and J ends lost 2 bases and 4 bases, in that order; junction bases with no gene match: 3. CDR3 length equals 14 residues. Here the CDR3 DNA reads TGTGCCAGCAGTTTACCGGACAGGGCCTATGGCTACACCTTC. Protein: CASSLPDRAYGYTF.

With respect to this clone: A junction end diverges from the germline sequence, so it may reflect a read error. This chain links TRBV5-1 with TRBJ2-1, with unresolved D. Per germline, CDR1 SGHRS and CDR2 YFSETQ. This CDR3 has 13 residues. The CDR3 sequence is CASSLYSSNEQFF. As DNA, the CDR3 is TGCGCCAGCAGCTTGTATTCCTCCAATGAGCAGTTCTTC. Looking up the rest from reference TRBV5-1 and TRBJ2-1 gives the full variable domain: KAGVTQTPRYLIKTRGQQVTLSCSPISGHRSVSWYQQTPGQGLQFLFEYFSETQRNKGNFPGRFSGRQFSNSRSEMNVSTLELGDSALYLCASSLYSSNEQFFGPGTRLTVL.

This chain connects TRBV2 to TRBJ1-5; D is uncertain. There are 11 residues in the CDR3. CDR1 and CDR2 from the germline V gene are SNHLY and FYNNEI. Between the trimmed V and J ends, which lost 5 bases and 5 bases, there was a span of 4 bases. In DNA form, the CDR3 reads TGTGCCAGCAGTCGTGATCAGCCCCAGCATTTT. It encodes CASSRDQPQHF.

V usage is TRBV18 and J usage is TRBJ2-2; no definite D call. CDR1 and CDR2 from the germline V gene are KGHSH and LQKENI. The V gene lost 2 bases and the J gene lost 1 base, with 5 bases spanning the gap. The CDR3 loop spans 14 amino acids. The CDR3 reads CASSPNGNTGELFF. The CDR3 nucleotides read TGTGCCAGCTCACCAAACGGGAACACCGGGGAGCTGTTTTTT.